This TCR beta chain was identified during a study of human T cells and chemical hapten exposure. Study-wide context: Small volume differences among pooled libraries mainly caused per-sample TCR yield variation.

The CDR3 is made up of 14 amino acids. V dropped 4 bases and J dropped 4; count of bases not matched to a gene: 2. Germline CDR1 reads SQVTM; CDR2 reads ANQGSEA. TCRdb ran MiXCR on the RACE reads and lists one entry per CDR3 protein. Seen here are some 65,000 distinct CDR3 sequences, roughly 6.6% observed once, and the top ten hold 3.4%. The sample's time point: healthy volunteer bleed at 6 weeks. Sequencing started from total RNA isolated from unfractionated whole blood. The sequencing input was whole blood. J is TRBJ2-3 and V is TRBV29-1; 13 bases fit TRBD2. The TCR originated in a female donor in good health. Some clones in this sample may be carry-over from other donors' samples. The CDR3: CSVAGLAGADTQYF. The CDR3 DNA reads TGCAGCGTTGCCGGACTAGCGGGAGCAGATACGCAGTATTTT.